This T cell receptor (beta chain) was identified in a study of early T cells in non-severe SARS-CoV-2 infection. Overall study results and limits: There was a bias toward anti-spike CD8 responses in VDJdb matching, which missed private and CD4 specificities.

Using its own MiXCR run on the 5' RACE reads, TCRdb lists one record per CDR3 protein. Among some 49,000 distinct CDR3 sequences, about 10% were seen once, and the ten largest hold approximately 9.1%. The V and J ends lost 5 bases and 7 bases respectively, with 8 bases between them. CDR3 length equals 11 residues. Germline values: CDR1 SGHTA, CDR2 FQGTGA. This clonotype is categorized as medium-sized. The antigen remains undetermined. The sequenced material came from whole blood. This clonotype was sampled from an adult who was a healthcare worker with PCR-confirmed SARS-CoV-2 infection or an uninfected control (not recorded which). The rearrangement uses TRBV7-3 and TRBJ1-1; D is ambiguous. The CDR3 sequence is CASSHGGEAFF. CDR3 nucleotide sequence: TGTGCCAGCAGCCACGGAGGTGAAGCTTTCTTT.